A single sample gave rise to the 15 T cell receptor beta chains below, sequenced in a study of neurological immune-mediated disorders (dated by TCRdb to the late 2010s). The library was obtained by 5' RACE. Sequencer: Illumina HiSeq 2500. The public reads were reanalyzed by TCRdb: fastp trimming at Q25, MiXCR alignment, in-frame beta chains only. Rows are unified per CDR3 protein, each entry keeping the most common DNA and genes. This sample is represented by 60,000 to 75,000 distinct CDR3 sequences; about 8.9% of them were singletons. The ten biggest clones cover under 15% of the sample. According to the study, the label for this sample's time point signals: longitudinal time-point 2. The sample was PBMCs. The receptors originated from a man aged 25-40 years in good health.

This chain joins TRBV5-1 and TRBJ1-1; possible D gene TRBD1, 5 bases. The CDR3 loop spans 14 amino acids. V dropped 5 bases and J dropped 1 base, with 12 bases sitting between them. Germline loops: CDR1 SGHRS, CDR2 YFSETQ. This CDR3 reads CASRSTDWNTEAFF. In DNA form, the CDR3 reads TGCGCCAGCAGATCGACAGATTGGAACACTGAAGCTTTCTTT.

Comment on this clonotype: The junction shows a germline mismatch at one end, possibly a read error. The chain uses TRBV12-5 and TRBJ2-7; D is ambiguous. CDR1 and CDR2 (germline): LGHNT, FRNRAP. The CDR3 runs 12 residues. CDR3 sequence reads: CASGRSLYGQYF. CDR3 DNA sequence: TGTGCTAGTGGCCGTTCCCTTTACGGGCAGTACTTC.

This chain connects TRBV14 to TRBJ2-7; D gene unclear. V was shortened by 1 base and J by 0 bases, with 13 bases between the two germline ends. The CDR3 is 16 amino acids. Germline values: CDR1 SGHDN, CDR2 FVKESK. The chain's CDR3 is CASSQAAWASSYEQYF. The CDR3 DNA reads as TGTGCCAGCAGCCAAGCTGCGTGGGCTTCCTCCTACGAGCAGTACTTC.

This clonotype was seen repeatedly, ten times or more. V gene TRBV20-1 combines with J gene TRBJ2-5; no reliable D call. The V end was cut by 3 bases, the J end by 5 bases, with 10 bases between. Looked up from germline, CDR1 is DFQATT and CDR2 is SNEGSKA (reference sequence). This CDR3 is built from 12 residues. The CDR3 sequence is CSASGLGETQYF. CDR3 in DNA: TGCAGTGCTAGCGGTCTAGGGGAGACCCAGTACTTC.

This clonotype was counted ten times or more. This chain joins TRBV20-1 and TRBJ2-1, with 16 bases that match TRBD2. Germline V gene lookup returns CDR1 DFQATT and CDR2 SNEGSKA (reference sequence). This CDR3 is 17 amino acids long. Germline trimming cut 4 bases from V and 8 bases from J; bases unmatched to any gene: 11. The CDR3 loop reads CSATQTGTSGRGYEQFF. Written as DNA, the CDR3 is TGCAGTGCTACCCAGACCGGGACTAGCGGGAGGGGGTATGAGCAGTTCTTC.

This clonotype was seen at least ten times. V is TRBV5-1 and J is TRBJ1-1, with TRBD1 as a possible D gene (5 bases). This CDR3 has 14 residues. CDR1 and CDR2 (germline): SGHRS, YFSETQ. V was pared by 4 bases and J by 3 bases, with 13 bases between. CDR3 in amino acids: CASSPPRGDTEAFF. CDR3 nucleotides: TGCGCCAGCAGCCCCCCACGGGGGGACACTGAAGCTTTCTTT.

This clonotype was counted at least ten times. The V gene is TRBV5-6, the J gene TRBJ2-5; tentative D call: TRBD2 (6 bases). Germline CDR1 SGHDT, CDR2 YYEEEE. V lost 1 base, J lost 5 bases, and 12 bases lay in between. This CDR3 comprises 14 residues. The CDR3 DNA reads as TGTGCCAGCAGCTTGAGATTAGCGGCGGAGACCCAGTACTTC. Translating it yields CASSLRLAAETQYF.

Ten or more counts support this clonotype. V and J are TRBV5-1 and TRBJ2-2, with D perhaps matching TRBD2 (6 bases). The CDR3 contains 15 residues. Germline CDR1 reads SGHRS; CDR2 reads YFSETQ. The ends were cut back, 0 bases at V and 4 bases at J, with 10 bases in the middle. CDR3: CASSLVTGVTGELFF. The CDR3 DNA sequence: TGCGCCAGCAGCTTGGTCACGGGAGTCACCGGGGAGCTGTTTTTT.

This clonotype was detected only a few times. The rearrangement links TRBV5-1 to TRBJ2-1; D is ambiguous. The germline CDR1 and CDR2 sequences are SGHRS and YFSETQ. V dropped 1 base and J dropped 9 bases, with 5 bases sitting between them. This CDR3 spans 11 amino acids. The CDR3 bases are TGCGCCAGCAGCTTGTTGTCTGAGCAGTTCTTC. Translation gives CASSLLSEQFF.

This clonotype occurred many times. This chain joins TRBV20-1 and TRBJ1-4; 8 bases are a match to TRBD1. In germline, CDR1 is DFQATT, CDR2 SNEGSKA (reference sequence). CDR3 length: 15 residues. V trimming: 6 bases; J trimming: 6 bases; junction bases outside the gene matches: 12. The CDR3 sequence: CSAQPHTGGDEKLFF. DNA of the CDR3: TGCAGTGCACAGCCCCACACAGGGGGTGATGAAAAACTGTTTTTT.

This clonotype has at least ten counts. The rearrangement links TRBV12-3 or TRBV12-4 to TRBJ1-1; D unclear. Trimming stripped 3 bases from V and 1 base from J, with 6 bases between. This CDR3 has 13 amino acids. CDR3 in DNA: TGTGCCAGCAGTTTTCGGGAGAACACTGAAGCTTTCTTT. Translating it yields CASSFRENTEAFF.

This chain joins TRBV18 and TRBJ1-1, with TRBD1 as a possible D gene (5 bases). V was clipped by 3 bases and J by 0 bases, with 14 bases between them. Germline lookup yields CDR1 KGHSH and CDR2 LQKENI. This CDR3 spans 16 amino acids. The CDR3 region has the DNA TGTGCCAGCTCACCTCCTGGGGGACGGATGAACACTGAAGCTTTCTTT. This translates into CASSPPGGRMNTEAFF. The full variable domain, with the rest looked up from reference TRBV18 and TRBJ1-1, is NAGVMQNPRHLVRRRGQEARLRCSPMKGHSHVYWYRQLPEEGLKFMVYLQKENIIDESGMPKERFSAEFPKEGPSILRIQQVVRGDSAAYFCASSPPGGRMNTEAFFGQGTRLTVV.

This clonotype has at least ten counts. The J gene is TRBJ2-3, the V gene TRBV29-1; the D gene is possibly TRBD2 (5 bases). Germline V gives CDR1 SQVTM, CDR2 ANQGSEA. Trimming stripped 7 bases from V and 10 bases from J, with 12 bases between. The CDR3 is made up of 10 amino acids. The CDR3 sequence is CSAEEIPQYF. The CDR3, as DNA: TGCAGCGCGGAGGAGATACCGCAGTATTTT.

In this sample, this clonotype turned up many times. The chain couples TRBV2 to TRBJ2-2, with TRBD2 matching over 11 bases. The ends lost 6 bases at V and 4 bases at J; junction bases unmatched: 7. The CDR3 is 16 residues long. CDR1 and CDR2 from the germline V gene are SNHLY and FYNNEI. In nucleotides, the CDR3 is TGTGCCAGCAGGGGGACTAGCGGAGCGAGCACCGGGGAGCTGTTTTTT. Translating gives CASRGTSGASTGELFF. Drawing the rest from reference TRBV2 and TRBJ2-2, the complete variable domain is EPEVTQTPSHQVTQMGQEVILRCVPISNHLYFYWYRQILGQKVEFLVSFYNNEISEKSEIFDDQFSVERPDGSNFTLKIRSTKLEDSAMYFCASRGTSGASTGELFFGEGSRLTVL.

This clonotype was seen ten or more times. The chain uses TRBV12-3 or TRBV12-4 and TRBJ1-5; maybe TRBD1 (6 bases). Between the trimmed V and J ends, which lost 4 bases and 3 bases, there was a span of 13 bases. The CDR3 has 15 amino acids. In nucleotides, the CDR3 is TGTGCCAGCAGTTCAGCCGGACAGTACAATCAGCCCCAGCATTTT. Translating gives CASSSAGQYNQPQHF.